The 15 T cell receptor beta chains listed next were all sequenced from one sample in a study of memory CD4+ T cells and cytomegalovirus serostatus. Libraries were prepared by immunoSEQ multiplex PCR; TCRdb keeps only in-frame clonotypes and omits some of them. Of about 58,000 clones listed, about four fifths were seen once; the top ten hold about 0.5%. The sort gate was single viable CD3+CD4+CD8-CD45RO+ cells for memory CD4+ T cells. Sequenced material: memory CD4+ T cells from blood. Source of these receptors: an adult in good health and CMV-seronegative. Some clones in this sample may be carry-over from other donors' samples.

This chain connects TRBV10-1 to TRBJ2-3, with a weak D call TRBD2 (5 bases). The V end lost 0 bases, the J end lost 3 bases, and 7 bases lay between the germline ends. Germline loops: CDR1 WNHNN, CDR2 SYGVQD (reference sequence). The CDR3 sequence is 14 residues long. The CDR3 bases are TGCGCCAGCAGTGAGTCGCCGGGGACAGATACGCAGTATTTT. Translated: CASSESPGTDTQYF.

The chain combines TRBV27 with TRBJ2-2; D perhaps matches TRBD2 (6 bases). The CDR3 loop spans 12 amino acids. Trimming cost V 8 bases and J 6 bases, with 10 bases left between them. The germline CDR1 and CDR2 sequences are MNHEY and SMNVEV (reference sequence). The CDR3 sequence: CASSERAGELFF. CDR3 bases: TGTGCCAGCTCTGAGCGGGCCGGGGAGCTGTTTTTT.

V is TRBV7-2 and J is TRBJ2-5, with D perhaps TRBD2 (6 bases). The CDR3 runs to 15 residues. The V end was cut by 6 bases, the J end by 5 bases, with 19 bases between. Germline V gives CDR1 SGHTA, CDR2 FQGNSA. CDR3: CASSSGRTKSETQYF. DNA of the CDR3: TGTGCCAGCAGTTCAGGGCGGACTAAGTCGGAGACCCAGTACTTC.

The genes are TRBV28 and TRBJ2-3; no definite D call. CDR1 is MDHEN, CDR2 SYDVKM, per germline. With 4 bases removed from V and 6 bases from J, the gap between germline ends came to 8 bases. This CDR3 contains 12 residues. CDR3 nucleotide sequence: TGTGCCAGCAGTTCCCCGCCGGATACGCAGTATTTT. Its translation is CASSSPPDTQYF.

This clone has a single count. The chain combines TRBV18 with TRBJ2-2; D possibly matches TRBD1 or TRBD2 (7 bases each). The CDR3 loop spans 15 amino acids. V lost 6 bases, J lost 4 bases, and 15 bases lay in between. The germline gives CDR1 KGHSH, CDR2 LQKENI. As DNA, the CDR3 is TGTGCCAGCTCGCCCACAGGGGAGGGCACCGGGGAGCTGTTTTTT. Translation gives CASSPTGEGTGELFF.

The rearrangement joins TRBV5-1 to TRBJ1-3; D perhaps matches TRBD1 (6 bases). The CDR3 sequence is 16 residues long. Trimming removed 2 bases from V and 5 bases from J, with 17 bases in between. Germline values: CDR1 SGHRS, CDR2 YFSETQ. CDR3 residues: CASSLLSGAGRNTIYF. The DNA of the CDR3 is TGCGCCAGCAGCTTACTATCAGGGGCTGGCAGAAACACCATATATTTT. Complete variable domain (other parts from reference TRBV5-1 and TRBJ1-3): KAGVTQTPRYLIKTRGQQVTLSCSPISGHRSVSWYQQTPGQGLQFLFEYFSETQRNKGNFPGRFSGRQFSNSRSEMNVSTLELGDSALYLCASSLLSGAGRNTIYFGEGSWLTVV.

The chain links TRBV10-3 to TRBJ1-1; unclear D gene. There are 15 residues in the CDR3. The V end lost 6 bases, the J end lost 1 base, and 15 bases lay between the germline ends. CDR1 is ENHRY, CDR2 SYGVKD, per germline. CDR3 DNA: TGTGCCATCAGGGAAGGGTCATCCCCGAACACTGAAGCTTTCTTT. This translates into CAIREGSSPNTEAFF.

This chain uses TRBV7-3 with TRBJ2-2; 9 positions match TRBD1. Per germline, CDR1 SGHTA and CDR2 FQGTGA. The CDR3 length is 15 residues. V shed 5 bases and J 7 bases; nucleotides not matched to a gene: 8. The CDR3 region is CASSHGQGSGGELFF. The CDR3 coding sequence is TGTGCCAGCAGCCACGGACAGGGGTCAGGCGGGGAGCTGTTTTTT.

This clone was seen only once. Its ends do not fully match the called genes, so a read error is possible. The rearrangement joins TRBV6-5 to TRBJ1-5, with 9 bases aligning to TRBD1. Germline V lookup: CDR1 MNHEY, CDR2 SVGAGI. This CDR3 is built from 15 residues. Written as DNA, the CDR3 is TGTGCCAGCAAAACGGGACAGGGAAGCAGTCAGCCCCAGCATTTT. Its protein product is CASKTGQGSSQPQHF.

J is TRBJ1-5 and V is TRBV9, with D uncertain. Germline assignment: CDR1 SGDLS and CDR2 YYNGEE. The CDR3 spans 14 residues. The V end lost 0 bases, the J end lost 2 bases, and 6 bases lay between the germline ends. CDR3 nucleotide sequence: TGTGCCAGCAGCGTAGAACCGGGCAATCAGCCCCAGCATTTT. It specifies CASSVEPGNQPQHF.

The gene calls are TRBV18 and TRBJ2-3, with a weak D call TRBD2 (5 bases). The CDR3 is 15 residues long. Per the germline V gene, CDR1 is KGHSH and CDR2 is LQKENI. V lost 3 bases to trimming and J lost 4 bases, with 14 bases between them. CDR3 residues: CASSPLPGAADTQYF. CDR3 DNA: TGTGCCAGCTCACCTCTACCCGGAGCGGCAGATACGCAGTATTTT.

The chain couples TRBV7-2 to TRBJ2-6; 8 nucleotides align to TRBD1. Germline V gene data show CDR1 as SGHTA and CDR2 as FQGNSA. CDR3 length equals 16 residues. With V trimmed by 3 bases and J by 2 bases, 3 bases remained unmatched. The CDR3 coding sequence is TGTGCCAGCAGCTTCCGGACAGGGACTGGGGCCAACGTCCTGACTTTC. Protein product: CASSFRTGTGANVLTF.

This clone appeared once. CDR3 nucleotides: TGTGCCTGGAGTGTACGTGGGCTCGAGCAGTACTTC. It is translated as CAWSVRGLEQYF. This chain links TRBV30 with TRBJ2-7, with D hard to call. The CDR3 totals 12 residues. Germline lookup yields CDR1 GTSNPN and CDR2 SVGIG (reference sequence). Trimming cost V 0 bases and J 6 bases, with 9 bases left between them.

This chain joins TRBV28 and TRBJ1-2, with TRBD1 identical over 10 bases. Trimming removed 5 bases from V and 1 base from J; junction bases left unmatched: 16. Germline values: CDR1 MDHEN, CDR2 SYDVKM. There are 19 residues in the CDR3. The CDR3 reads CASSTPGTGDGEGNYGYTF. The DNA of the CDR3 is TGTGCCAGCAGTACGCCCGGGACAGGGGACGGGGAGGGTAACTATGGCTACACCTTC.

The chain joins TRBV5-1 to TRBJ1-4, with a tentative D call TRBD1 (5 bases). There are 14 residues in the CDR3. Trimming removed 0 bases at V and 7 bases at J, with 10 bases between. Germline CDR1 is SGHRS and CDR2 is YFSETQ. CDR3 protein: CASSLGGAGEKLFF. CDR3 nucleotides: TGCGCCAGCAGCTTGGGTGGGGCGGGTGAAAAACTGTTTTTT.